The 4 T cell receptor beta chains below were found in one sample sequenced in a study of CD8+CD57+ T cells in acquired aplastic anemia. Patients chosen for sequencing had CD8+CD57+ cells that had expanded, as shown by flow cytometry. Genomic DNA served as template for TCR beta VDJ and CDR3 profiling. TCRdb reanalysed the reads using MiXCR and keeps one entry per CDR3 protein. The repertoire holds fewer than 250,000 distinct CDR3 sequences, about 44% seen once, with over 7.5% in the top ten. Specimen: sorted CD4+, CD8+, or CD8+CD57+ T cells (not recorded which) from PBMCs. These receptors came from a human donor with aplastic anemia.

This clonotype was seen at least ten times. This chain connects TRBV7-9 to TRBJ2-2; 9 positions match TRBD2. Germline V gene data show CDR1 as SEHNR and CDR2 as FQNEAQ (reference sequence). The CDR3 length is 14 residues. Trimming cost V 9 bases and J 2 bases; bases outside gene matches: 4. The CDR3 DNA reads TGTGCCAGTAAGCGGGAGGACAACACCGGGGAGCTGTTTTTT. It codes for CASKREDNTGELFF.

As to this clonotype: Given a much more abundant clone one base away, this may be a read error. This chain uses TRBV9 with TRBJ2-1; no clear D gene. The CDR3 contains 17 residues. Germline-derived CDR1 and CDR2 are SGDLS and YYNGEE. CDR3 protein: CASSARESPSSYNERFF. DNA of the CDR3: TGTGCCAGCAGCGCAAGAGAGAGCCCCAGCTCCTACAATGAGCGGTTCTTC.

This clonotype was picked up many times. V and J are TRBV10-3 and TRBJ2-1; possible D gene TRBD1, 6 bases. Trimming removed 3 bases from V and 6 bases from J, with 15 bases in between. CDR1 and CDR2 (germline): ENHRY, SYGVKD. The CDR3 totals 15 residues. This chain's CDR3 is CAISDPQGSVNEQFF. In DNA, the CDR3 is TGTGCCATCAGTGATCCTCAGGGGTCGGTCAATGAGCAGTTCTTC.

This clonotype was observed many times. The J gene is TRBJ2-7, the V gene TRBV7-2, with no clear D. The CDR3 runs 13 residues. Trimming cost V 5 bases and J 4 bases, with 12 bases left between them. Germline-derived CDR1 and CDR2 are SGHTA and FQGNSA. The DNA for the CDR3 is TGTGCCAGCAGCCCGCCGGGTCCGTACGAGCAGTACTTC. Protein product: CASSPPGPYEQYF.